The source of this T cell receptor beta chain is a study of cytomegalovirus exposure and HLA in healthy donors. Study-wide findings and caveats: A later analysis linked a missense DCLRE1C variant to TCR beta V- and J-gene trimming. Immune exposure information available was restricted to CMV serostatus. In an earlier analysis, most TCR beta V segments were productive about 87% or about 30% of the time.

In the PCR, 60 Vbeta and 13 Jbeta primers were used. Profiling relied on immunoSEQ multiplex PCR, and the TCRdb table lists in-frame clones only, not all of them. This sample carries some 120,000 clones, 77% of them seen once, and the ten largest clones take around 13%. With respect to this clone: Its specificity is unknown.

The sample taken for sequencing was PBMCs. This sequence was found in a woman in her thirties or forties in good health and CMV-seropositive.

The CDR3 sequence is CASKRSGNTQETQYF. The DNA for the CDR3 is TGTGCCAGCAAAAGGAGCGGGAATACGCAAGAGACCCAGTACTTC. J is TRBJ2-5 and V is TRBV6-6; 7 positions match TRBD2. The CDR3 length is 15 residues. Germline assignment: CDR1 MNHNY and CDR2 SVGAGI (reference sequence). The junction had 10 bases not matched to a gene; V was cut back by 7 bases and J by 2 bases.